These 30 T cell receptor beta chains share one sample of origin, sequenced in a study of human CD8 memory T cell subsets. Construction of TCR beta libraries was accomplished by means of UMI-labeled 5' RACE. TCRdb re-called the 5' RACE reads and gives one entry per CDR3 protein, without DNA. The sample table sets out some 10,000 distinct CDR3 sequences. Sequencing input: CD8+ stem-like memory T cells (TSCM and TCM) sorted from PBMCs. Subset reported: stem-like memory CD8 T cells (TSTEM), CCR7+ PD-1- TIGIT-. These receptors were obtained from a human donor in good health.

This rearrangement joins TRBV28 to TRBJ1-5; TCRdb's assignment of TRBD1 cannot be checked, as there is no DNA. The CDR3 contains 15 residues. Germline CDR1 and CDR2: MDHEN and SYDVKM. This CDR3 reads CASSSHRDTNQPQHF.

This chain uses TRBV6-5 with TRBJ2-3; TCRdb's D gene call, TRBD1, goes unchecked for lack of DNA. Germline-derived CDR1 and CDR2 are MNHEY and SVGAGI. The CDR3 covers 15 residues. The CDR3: CASRLTGGETDTQYF.

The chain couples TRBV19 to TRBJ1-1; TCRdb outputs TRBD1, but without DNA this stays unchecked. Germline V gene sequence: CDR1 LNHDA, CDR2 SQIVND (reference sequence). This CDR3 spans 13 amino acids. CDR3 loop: CASSTGGATEAFF.

The CDR3 loop reads CATSDMDYPNEQFF. V is TRBV24-1 and J is TRBJ2-1; TCRdb designates TRBD2, a call that cannot be tested without DNA. The CDR3 has 14 residues. The germline CDR1 and CDR2 sequences are KGHDR and SFDVKD.

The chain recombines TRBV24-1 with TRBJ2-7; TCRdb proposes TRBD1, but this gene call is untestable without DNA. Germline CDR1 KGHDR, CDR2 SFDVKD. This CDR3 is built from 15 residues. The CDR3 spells CATSGRTGGRYEQYF.

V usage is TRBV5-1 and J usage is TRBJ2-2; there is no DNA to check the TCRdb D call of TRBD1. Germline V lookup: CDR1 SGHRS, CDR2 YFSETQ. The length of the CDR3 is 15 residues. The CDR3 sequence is CASSWTGPNTGELFF.

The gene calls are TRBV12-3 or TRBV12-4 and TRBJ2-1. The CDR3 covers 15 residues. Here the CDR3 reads CASSLIWDAHNEQFF.

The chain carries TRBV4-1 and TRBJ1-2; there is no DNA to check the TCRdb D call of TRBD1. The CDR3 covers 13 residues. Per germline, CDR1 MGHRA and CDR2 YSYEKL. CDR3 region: CASRQTGPDGYTF.

The chain's CDR3 is CASSQGALAGYQETQYF. The gene calls are TRBV4-3 and TRBJ2-5; the D call of TRBD2 rests on TCRdb alone, since no DNA is present to check it. The germline V gene encodes CDR1 LGHNA and CDR2 YSLEER. This CDR3 is 17 amino acids long.

The CDR3: CSVEGLAGVETQYF. This chain connects TRBV29-1 to TRBJ2-5; there is no DNA to check the TCRdb D call of TRBD2. Germline CDR1 reads SQVTM; CDR2 reads ANQGSEA. CDR3 length: 14 amino acids.

The CDR3 spells CASSLLHSSAMNNEQFF. The chain carries TRBV7-2 and TRBJ2-1; TCRdb's assignment of TRBD1 cannot be checked, as there is no DNA. Germline V gene data show CDR1 as SGHTA and CDR2 as FQGNSA. The CDR3 covers 17 residues. Looking up the rest from reference TRBV7-2 and TRBJ2-1 gives the full variable domain: GAGVSQSPSNKVTEKGKDVELRCDPISGHTALYWYRQSLGQGLEFLIYFQGNSAPDKSGLPSDRFSAERTGGSVSTLTIQRTQQEDSAVYLCASSLLHSSAMNNEQFFGPGTRLTVL.

The CDR3 spells CASSFTGVSRAKTQYF. The rearrangement uses TRBV27 and TRBJ2-5; TCRdb returns TRBD1, unconfirmable since there is no DNA. Germline CDR1 and CDR2: MNHEY and SMNVEV (reference sequence). CDR3 length: 16 residues.

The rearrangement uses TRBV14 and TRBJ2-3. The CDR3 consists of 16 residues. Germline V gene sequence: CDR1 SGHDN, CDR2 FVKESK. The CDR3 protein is CASSQDLGEVADTQYF.

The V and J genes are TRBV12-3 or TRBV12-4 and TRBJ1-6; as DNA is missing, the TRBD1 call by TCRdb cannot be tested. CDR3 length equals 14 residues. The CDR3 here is CASSLEGFDSPLHF.

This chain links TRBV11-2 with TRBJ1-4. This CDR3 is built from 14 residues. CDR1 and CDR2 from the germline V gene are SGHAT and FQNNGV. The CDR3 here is CASSLDGGDEKLFF. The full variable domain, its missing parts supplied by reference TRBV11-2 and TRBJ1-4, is EAGVAQSPRYKIIEKRQSVAFWCNPISGHATLYWYQQILGQGPKLLIQFQNNGVVDDSQLPKDRFSAERLKGVDSTLKIQPAKLEDSAVYLCASSLDGGDEKLFFGSGTQLSVL.

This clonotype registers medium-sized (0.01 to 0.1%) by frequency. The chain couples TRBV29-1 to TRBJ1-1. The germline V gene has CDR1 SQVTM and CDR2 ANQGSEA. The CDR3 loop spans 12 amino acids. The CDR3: CSVVLAYTEAFF.

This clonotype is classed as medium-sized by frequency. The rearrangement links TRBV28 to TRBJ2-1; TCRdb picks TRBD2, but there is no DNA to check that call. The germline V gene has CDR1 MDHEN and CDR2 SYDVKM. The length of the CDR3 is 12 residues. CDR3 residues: CASRSGSNEQFF.

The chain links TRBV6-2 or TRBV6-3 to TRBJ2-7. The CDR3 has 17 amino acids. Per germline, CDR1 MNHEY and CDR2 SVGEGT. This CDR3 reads CASSYSSQTPISYEQYF.

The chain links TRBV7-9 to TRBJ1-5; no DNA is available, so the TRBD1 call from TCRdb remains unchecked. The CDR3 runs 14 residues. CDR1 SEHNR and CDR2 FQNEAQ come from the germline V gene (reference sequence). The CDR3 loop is CASSLGRTDQPQHF.

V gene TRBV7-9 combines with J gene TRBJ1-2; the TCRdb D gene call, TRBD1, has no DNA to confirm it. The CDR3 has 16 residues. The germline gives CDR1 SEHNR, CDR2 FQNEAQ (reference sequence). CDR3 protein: CASSLPGTGGNYGYTF. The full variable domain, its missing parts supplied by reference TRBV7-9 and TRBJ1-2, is DTGVSQNPRHKITKRGQNVTFRCDPISEHNRLYWYRQTLGQGPEFLTYFQNEAQLEKSRLLSDRFSAERPKGSFSTLEIQRTEQGDSAMYLCASSLPGTGGNYGYTFGSGTRLTVV.

This CDR3 reads CASSLTSPLAGGTNSYNEQFF. This chain links TRBV11-2 with TRBJ2-1; TCRdb's D call of TRBD2 is untestable without DNA. CDR3 length equals 21 residues. CDR1 and CDR2 from the germline V gene are SGHAT and FQNNGV.

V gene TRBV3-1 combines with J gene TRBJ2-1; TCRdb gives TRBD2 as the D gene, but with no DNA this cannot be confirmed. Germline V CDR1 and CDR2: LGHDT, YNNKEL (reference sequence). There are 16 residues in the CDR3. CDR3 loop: CASSQEAWDEYNEQFF.

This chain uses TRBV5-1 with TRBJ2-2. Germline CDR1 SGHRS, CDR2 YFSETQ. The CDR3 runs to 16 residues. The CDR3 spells CASSLGQDLNTGELFF.

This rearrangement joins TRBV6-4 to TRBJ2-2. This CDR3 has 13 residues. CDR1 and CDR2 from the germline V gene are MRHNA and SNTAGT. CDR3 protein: CASSDQNNGELFF.

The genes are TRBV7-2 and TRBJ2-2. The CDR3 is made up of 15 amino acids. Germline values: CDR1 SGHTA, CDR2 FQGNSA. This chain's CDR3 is CASSLENDWAGELFF.

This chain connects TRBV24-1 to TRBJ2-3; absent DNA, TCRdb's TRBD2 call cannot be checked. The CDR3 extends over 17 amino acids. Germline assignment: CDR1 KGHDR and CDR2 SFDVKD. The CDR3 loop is CATSDPGLAGGYDTQYF.

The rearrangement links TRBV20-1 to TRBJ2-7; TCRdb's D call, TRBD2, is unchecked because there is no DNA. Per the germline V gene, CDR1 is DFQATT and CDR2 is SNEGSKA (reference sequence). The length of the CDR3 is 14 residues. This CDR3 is CSARVLAEGSEQYF.

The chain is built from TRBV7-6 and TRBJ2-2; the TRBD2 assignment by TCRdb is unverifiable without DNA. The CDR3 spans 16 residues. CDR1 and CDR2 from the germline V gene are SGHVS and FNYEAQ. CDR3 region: CASSTRLAGGPGELFF. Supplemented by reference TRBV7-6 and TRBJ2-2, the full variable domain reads GAGVSQSPRYKVTKRGQDVALRCDPISGHVSLYWYRQALGQGPEFLTYFNYEAQQDKSGLPNDRFSAERPEGSISTLTIQRTEQRDSAMYRCASSTRLAGGPGELFFGEGSRLTVL.

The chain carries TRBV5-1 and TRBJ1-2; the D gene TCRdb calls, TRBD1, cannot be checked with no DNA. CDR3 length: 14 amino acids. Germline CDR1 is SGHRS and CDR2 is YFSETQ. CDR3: CASSLEGTGHGYTF.

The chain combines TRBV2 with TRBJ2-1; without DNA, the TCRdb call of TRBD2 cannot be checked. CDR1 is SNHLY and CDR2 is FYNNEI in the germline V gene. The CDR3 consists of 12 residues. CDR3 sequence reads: CATEDPAGEQFF.